A single sample gave rise to the 20 T cell receptor beta chains below, sequenced in a study of beta chain features in type 1 diabetes. The authors reverse transcribed all of the isolated RNA, so sequencing captured expressed TCRB transcripts. The method was immunoSEQ multiplex PCR; TCRdb's version includes in-frame clones alone and lacks a portion of them. Counted here are some 330,000 clones, around 12% occurring once; the ten biggest clones make up about 0.01%. No cognate antigen is known for these TCRs. Points from the study as a whole: Moderate but significant shortening of TCRB CDR3s was recorded in all four CD4+ subsets from Type 1 diabetes patients.

Sequenced material: naive CD4+ T cells from blood. The receptor set was obtained from a woman younger than 35 with type 1 diabetes.

This chain links TRBV29-1 with TRBJ1-1; D might be TRBD1 (5 bases). Germline assignment: CDR1 SQVTM and CDR2 ANQGSEA. The CDR3 length is 10 residues. Trimming cost V 5 bases and J 8 bases, with 9 bases left between them. The CDR3 loop is CSVSAGEAFF. For the CDR3, the DNA is TGCAGCGTTTCCGCAGGGGAAGCTTTCTTT.

This clone was found a few times. The chain joins TRBV6-1 to TRBJ2-1; TRBD2 matches 9 bases. CDR1 and CDR2 from the germline V gene are MNHNS and SASEGT. The length of the CDR3 is 14 residues. The junction had 7 bases not matched to a gene; V was cut back by 5 bases and J by 8 bases. In DNA, the CDR3 is TGTGCCAGCAGTACTGCGGGAGGGCACGATGAGCAGTTCTTC. It is translated as CASSTAGGHDEQFF.

This clone came up a few times. The V gene is TRBV5-4, the J gene TRBJ2-5; 11 bases are a match to TRBD2. The ends lost 4 bases at V and 4 bases at J; junction bases unmatched: 9. This CDR3 contains 16 residues. Germline CDR1 reads SGHNT; CDR2 reads YYREEE (reference sequence). The CDR3 DNA is TGTGCCAGCAGCCAACTAACTAGCGGGAGCGGAGAGACCCAGTACTTC. Its translation is CASSQLTSGSGETQYF.

This clone was detected only once. This chain joins TRBV4-3 and TRBJ1-1, with 8 nucleotides matching TRBD1. From germline, CDR1 is LGHNA and CDR2 YSLEER. This CDR3 is 15 amino acids long. J lost 6 bases, V lost 0 bases, and 6 bases had no gene match. CDR3 DNA: TGCGCCAGCAGCCAAGATCCTGACAGGGGATCTGAAGCTTTCTTT. Protein sequence: CASSQDPDRGSEAFF.

This clone was detected only a few times. The rearrangement links TRBV4-3 to TRBJ2-7; TRBD1 aligns across 7 bases. CDR1 and CDR2 from the germline V gene are LGHNA and YSLEER. This CDR3 is built from 15 residues. The ends lost 2 bases at V and 3 bases at J; junction bases unmatched: 7. As DNA, the CDR3 is TGCGCCAGCAGCCAACTAAGGGACAGTAGCTACGAGCAGTACTTC. Translation: CASSQLRDSSYEQYF.

This clone has just a few counts. The chain combines TRBV25-1 with TRBJ1-6, with TRBD1 as a possible D gene (6 bases). Germline V gene data show CDR1 as MGHDK and CDR2 as SYGVNS. The CDR3 consists of 15 residues. The germline V and J ends were trimmed by 4 bases and 7 bases, with 14 bases remaining between them. The CDR3: CASSVTGGTNSPLHF. The CDR3 nucleotides read TGTGCCAGCAGTGTGACAGGTGGTACGAATTCACCCCTCCACTTT.

V gene TRBV5-1 combines with J gene TRBJ2-1; a weak D match, TRBD2 (6 bases). The CDR3 extends over 13 amino acids. Germline CDR1 reads SGHRS; CDR2 reads YFSETQ. V was clipped by 5 bases and J by 1 base, with 7 bases between them. In nucleotides, the CDR3 is TGCGCCAGCAGTGCGGGGTCCTACAATGAGCAGTTCTTC. It yields the protein CASSAGSYNEQFF.

The table lists this clone with a few counts. Other DNA sequences in this specimen translate into the identical CDR3. This rearrangement joins TRBV27 to TRBJ2-6; a possible D gene is TRBD2 (5 bases). The germline V gene encodes CDR1 MNHEY and CDR2 SMNVEV (reference sequence). This CDR3 is 13 amino acids long. V was clipped by 6 bases and J by 3 bases, with 6 bases between them. The CDR3 is CASRGSGANVLTF. The CDR3 nucleotides read TGTGCCAGCAGAGGGAGTGGGGCCAACGTCCTGACTTTC. The full variable domain, in which reference TRBV27 and TRBJ2-6 provide the parts outside the CDR3, is EAQVTQNPRYLITVTGKKLTVTCSQNMNHEYMSWYRQDPGLGLRQIYYSMNVEVTDKGDVPEGYKVSRKEKRNFPLILESPSPNQTSLYFCASRGSGANVLTFGAGSRLTVL.

Of note for this clone: At one end, the junction sequence differs from germline, possibly due to a read error. The genes are TRBV7-7 and TRBJ2-1; D is possibly TRBD2 (6 bases). Germline V lookup: CDR1 SSHAT, CDR2 FNYEAQ (reference sequence). The CDR3 covers 13 residues. The CDR3 region is CASSSDYYNEQFF. CDR3 sequence (DNA): TGTGCTAGCAGCTCGGACTATTACAATGAGCAGTTCTTC.

Only a few counts were recorded for this clone. V and J are TRBV7-9 and TRBJ2-7, with TRBD2 matching over 11 bases. The trim removed 5 bases at V and 5 bases at J, leaving 8 bases unmatched. This CDR3 contains 15 residues. Germline-derived CDR1 and CDR2 are SEHNR and FQNEAQ (reference sequence). DNA for the CDR3: TGTGCCAGCAGCGCCACTAGCGGGAGTTTCAACGAGCAGTACTTC. This codes for CASSATSGSFNEQYF.

In the case of this clone: The junction differs from germline at one of its ends, possibly a read error. The chain has TRBV29-1 and TRBJ1-4; weak D call: TRBD1 (6 bases). The CDR3 spans 15 residues. Germline V CDR1 and CDR2: SQVTM, ANQGSEA. CDR3 amino acids: CSVATTGTTIEKLFF. CDR3 in DNA: TGCAGCGTAGCAACTACAGGGACCACTATTGAAAAACTGTTTTTT.

This clone was recorded once. This chain connects TRBV9 to TRBJ2-2; perhaps TRBD1 as D (6 bases). CDR3 length: 17 residues. V gave up 1 base and J gave up 7 bases, with 20 bases separating them. The germline V gene encodes CDR1 SGDLS and CDR2 YYNGEE. The CDR3 coding sequence is TGTGCCAGCAGCGTATCTCACCGGACAGCAAGCAGCGGGGAGCTGTTTTTT. It translates to CASSVSHRTASSGELFF.

This clone showed up just a few times. The V call is TRBV4-1, the J call TRBJ1-4; D unresolved. The germline V gene has CDR1 MGHRA and CDR2 YSYEKL. V lost 4 bases to trimming and J lost 8 bases, with 20 bases between them. This CDR3 has 16 residues. CDR3 in DNA: TGCGCCAGCAGCCCACGAGCGGGCTCGCTGAGGGAAAAACTGTTTTTT. It codes for CASSPRAGSLREKLFF.

This clone was counted only a few times. The genes are TRBV5-1 and TRBJ2-3; D may be TRBD1 (6 bases). Germline CDR1 SGHRS, CDR2 YFSETQ. This CDR3 comprises 14 residues. V dropped 5 bases and J dropped 6 bases, with 16 bases sitting between them. The CDR3 DNA is TGCGCCAGCAGGAAGGACAGTCCCCCTGATACGCAGTATTTT. Amino acid sequence: CASRKDSPPDTQYF.

CDR3 in DNA: TGTGCCAGCAGTTTAGCCCCAGACAGGGTGAACACTGAAGCTTTCTTT. Translated: CASSLAPDRVNTEAFF. The rearrangement joins TRBV27 to TRBJ1-1; TRBD1 matches at 7 bases. The J segment lost 0 bases and the V segment lost 2 bases, leaving 6 bases of the junction unmatched. This CDR3 spans 16 amino acids. Germline CDR1 MNHEY, CDR2 SMNVEV (reference sequence).

This clone was detected a few times. This sequence joins TRBV29-1 and TRBJ2-6; D uncertain. The CDR3 runs 15 residues. The germline CDR1 and CDR2 sequences are SQVTM and ANQGSEA. Trimming stripped 4 bases from V and 2 bases from J, with 12 bases between. The DNA for the CDR3 is TGCAGCGTTGGCGTCCACTTTGCTGGGGCCAACGTCCTGACTTTC. Residues: CSVGVHFAGANVLTF.

Worth noting for this clone: This same CDR3 is encoded by further DNA sequences in the sample. The CDR3 DNA is TGTGCCAGCAGCTTGGACAGGGGGAATCAGCCCCAGCATTTT. Its translation: CASSLDRGNQPQHF. This sequence joins TRBV5-4 and TRBJ1-5; 8 bases fit TRBD1. The junction had 0 bases not matched to a gene; V was cut back by 0 bases and J by 4 bases. CDR1 SGHNT and CDR2 YYREEE come from the germline V gene (reference sequence). The CDR3 covers 14 residues.

V usage is TRBV28 and J usage is TRBJ2-7, with D possibly TRBD1 on 5 matching bases. The germline V gene has CDR1 MDHEN and CDR2 SYDVKM. CDR3 length: 14 amino acids. V lost 7 bases to trimming and J lost 0 bases, with 13 bases between them. CDR3 DNA: TGTGCCAGCATCCCGACAGCCCTCTCCTACGAGCAGTACTTC. Amino acid sequence: CASIPTALSYEQYF.

The chain recombines TRBV6-5 with TRBJ2-3; D gene uncertain. Germline loops: CDR1 MNHEY, CDR2 SVGAGI. Between the trimmed V and J ends, which lost 7 bases and 6 bases, there was a span of 8 bases. The CDR3 runs to 11 residues. CDR3: CASTGYDTQYF. CDR3 sequence (DNA): TGTGCCAGCACAGGTTACGATACGCAGTATTTT.

This clone has a handful of counts. The chain has TRBV7-2 and TRBJ1-2; D call uncertain. The ends were cut back, 5 bases at V and 3 bases at J, with 13 bases in the middle. Germline V gene data show CDR1 as SGHTA and CDR2 as FQGNSA. CDR3 length equals 14 residues. As DNA, the CDR3 is TGTGCCAGCAGCCGCCCGGGTAGCTACTATGGCTACACCTTC. It yields the protein CASSRPGSYYGYTF.